One T cell receptor (beta chain) is described in this entry. The target antigen is unknown. Deletions cut 0 bases from V and 2 bases from J, with 7 bases between. CDR1 SGDLS and CDR2 YYNGEE come from the germline V gene. The CDR3 runs to 14 residues. The data derive from a study of OX40 agonist ivuxolimab in advanced cancers. As for the study in general: A mean age of roughly 66 years, range about 20 to 79, was recorded, and roughly 80% were male.

Only in-frame clones appear in the TCRdb table, and some are missing; sequencing was by immunoSEQ multiplex PCR. The data hold tens of thousands of clones, with 80% to 90% observed a single time. Findings of the study overall: CD8+ T cells (on average) carried more expanded clones than CD4+ T cells.

The genes are TRBV9 and TRBJ2-3; unclear D gene. The TCR originated in an adult with an advanced solid tumor such as melanoma, head and neck, liver or kidney cancer. The input for sequencing was CD4+ or CD8+ T cells sorted from blood, taken in a trial of the OX40 agonist ivuxolimab. The CDR3 sequence is CASSVDRLTDTQYF. In nucleotides, the CDR3 is TGTGCCAGCAGCGTAGATCGCCTCACAGATACGCAGTATTTT.